This T cell receptor beta chain is drawn from a study of shared T cell receptors in the human thymus. The protocol was immunoSEQ multiplex PCR, while the TCRdb copy is restricted to in-frame clones and leaves out a portion. This sample has hundreds of thousands of clones, with approximately 95% found just once. Trimming removed 4 bases from V and 3 bases from J, with 14 bases in between. Germline V CDR1 and CDR2: SGHTA, FQGNSA. The CDR3 has 15 amino acids. The source material was thymocytes. The origin of this receptor is a human donor. The chain joins TRBV7-2 to TRBJ2-3, with D possibly being TRBD2 (6 bases). In DNA form, the CDR3 reads TGTGCCAGCAGCTCAGGCCGGGAGCCGACAGATACGCAGTATTTT. This codes for CASSSGREPTDTQYF.